This passage covers 28 T cell receptor beta chains from one sample sequenced in a study of OX40 agonist ivuxolimab in advanced cancers. The method was immunoSEQ multiplex PCR; TCRdb's version includes in-frame clones alone and lacks a portion of them. The profile shows about 110,000 clones, less than 95% of them singletons. The sample consisted of CD4+ or CD8+ T cells sorted from blood, taken in a trial of the OX40 agonist ivuxolimab. Every receptor here comes from an adult with an advanced solid tumor such as melanoma, head and neck, liver or kidney cancer.

The chain carries TRBV7-2 and TRBJ2-5, with TRBD2 matching over 14 bases. Trimming removed 5 bases from V and 3 bases from J; junction bases left unmatched: 2. CDR1 is SGHTA and CDR2 is FQGNSA in the germline V gene. The CDR3 contains 15 residues. CDR3 region: CASSMGLAGEETQYF. In DNA form, the CDR3 reads TGTGCCAGCAGCATGGGACTAGCGGGAGAAGAGACCCAGTACTTC.

V usage is TRBV15 and J usage is TRBJ1-2; D remains ambiguous. Per the germline V gene, CDR1 is LNHNV and CDR2 is YYDKDF (reference sequence). Trimming removed 4 bases from V and 4 bases from J, with 13 bases in between. The CDR3 runs 14 residues. The CDR3 reads CATSKSSAVYGYTF. The CDR3 DNA follows: TGTGCCACCAGCAAGAGCAGTGCGGTCTATGGCTACACCTTC.

The J gene is TRBJ1-1, the V gene TRBV27; 7 positions agree with TRBD1. V dropped 2 bases and J dropped 4; count of bases not matched to a gene: 4. The CDR3 extends over 14 amino acids. Germline CDR1 and CDR2: MNHEY and SMNVEV (reference sequence). Written as DNA, the CDR3 is TGTGCCAGCAGTTTAGGGTACAGGGGCACTGAAGCTTTCTTT. It encodes CASSLGYRGTEAFF.

J is TRBJ2-2 and V is TRBV2; 9 bases line up with TRBD2. Germline values: CDR1 SNHLY, CDR2 FYNNEI. With V trimmed by 7 bases and J by 0 bases, 6 bases remained unmatched. CDR3 length equals 16 residues. The CDR3 DNA sequence: TGTGCCAGCATTACTGCGGGAGGGACGAACACCGGGGAGCTGTTTTTT. This gives the protein CASITAGGTNTGELFF.

The chain carries TRBV13 and TRBJ2-3, with D perhaps TRBD2 (7 bases). CDR3 length: 15 amino acids. Germline loops: CDR1 PRHDT, CDR2 FYEKMQ (reference sequence). Deletions cut 5 bases from V and 3 bases from J, with 15 bases between. The CDR3 DNA is TGTGCCAGCAGCCCGCGGGGGCAAGGAACAGATACGCAGTATTTT. This translates into CASSPRGQGTDTQYF.

The chain has TRBV5-1 and TRBJ1-1; 8 bases agree with TRBD1. The CDR3 covers 15 residues. The germline gives CDR1 SGHRS, CDR2 YFSETQ. The V and J ends lost 5 bases and 0 bases, in that order; junction bases with no gene match: 6. CDR3 in DNA: TGCGCCAGCAGTATGACAGGGGTAATGAACACTGAAGCTTTCTTT. It encodes CASSMTGVMNTEAFF.

The chain has TRBV29-1 and TRBJ1-1, with 8 bases fitting TRBD1. The CDR3 runs to 13 residues. J lost 3 bases, V lost 6 bases, and 6 bases had no gene match. The germline V gene encodes CDR1 SQVTM and CDR2 ANQGSEA. The CDR3 sequence: CSVLGQGHTEAFF. CDR3 bases: TGCAGCGTATTAGGACAGGGTCACACTGAAGCTTTCTTT.

The V call is TRBV7-2, the J call TRBJ2-1; TRBD2 matches 8 bases. The CDR3 contains 15 residues. Trimming removed 6 bases from V and 0 bases from J; junction bases left unmatched: 4. Germline lookup yields CDR1 SGHTA and CDR2 FQGNSA. Here the CDR3 DNA reads TGTGCCAGCAGGGTAGCGGGAAGCTCCTACAATGAGCAGTTCTTC. This gives the protein CASRVAGSSYNEQFF.

The V call is TRBV7-6, the J call TRBJ2-5, with 12 nucleotides matching TRBD1. The ends lost 5 bases at V and 5 bases at J; junction bases unmatched: 6. Germline-derived CDR1 and CDR2 are SGHVS and FNYEAQ. The CDR3 is 15 residues long. CDR3 amino acids: CASSLGTGGRETQYF. DNA of the CDR3: TGTGCCAGCAGCCTCGGGACAGGGGGCAGGGAGACCCAGTACTTC.

The rearrangement links TRBV5-6 to TRBJ2-5, with 10 bases fitting TRBD1. Germline V lookup: CDR1 SGHDT, CDR2 YYEEEE. The ends lost 5 bases at V and 4 bases at J; junction bases unmatched: 5. The CDR3 runs to 14 residues. The CDR3 DNA sequence: TGTGCCAGCAGTTACGGACAGGGGGGAGAGACCCAGTACTTC. Residues: CASSYGQGGETQYF.

V gene TRBV19 combines with J gene TRBJ1-6, with 10 bases aligning to TRBD1. CDR1 is LNHDA and CDR2 is SQIVND in the germline V gene (reference sequence). This CDR3 has 16 amino acids. The J segment lost 7 bases and the V segment lost 1 base, leaving 4 bases of the junction unmatched. In DNA form, the CDR3 reads TGTGCCAGTAGTATAGCGCGGGACAGGGGCAATTCACCCCTCCACTTT. Its protein product is CASSIARDRGNSPLHF.

The V gene is TRBV18, the J gene TRBJ1-1; possible D gene TRBD1, 6 bases. The CDR3 is made up of 14 amino acids. Germline CDR1 reads KGHSH; CDR2 reads LQKENI. Deletions cut 6 bases from V and 5 bases from J, with 16 bases between. The CDR3 sequence is CASSLLHRETEAFF. Written as DNA, the CDR3 is TGTGCCAGCTCTCTACTGCACAGGGAGACTGAAGCTTTCTTT. The entire variable domain, with the rest obtained from reference TRBV18 and TRBJ1-1, is as follows: NAGVMQNPRHLVRRRGQEARLRCSPMKGHSHVYWYRQLPEEGLKFMVYLQKENIIDESGMPKERFSAEFPKEGPSILRIQQVVRGDSAAYFCASSLLHRETEAFFGQGTRLTVV.

The V and J genes are TRBV5-5 and TRBJ2-4; TRBD2 might be the D (6 bases). Germline V gene data show CDR1 as SGHKS and CDR2 as YYEKEE (reference sequence). CDR3 length equals 16 residues. The V and J ends lost 1 base and 0 bases respectively, with 11 bases between them. The CDR3 here is CASSLLWDLAKNIQYF. The CDR3 coding sequence is TGTGCCAGCAGCTTGTTGTGGGACTTAGCCAAAAACATTCAGTACTTC. Together with reference TRBV5-5 and TRBJ2-4, the CDR3 gives the full variable domain: DAGVTQSPTHLIKTRGQQVTLRCSPISGHKSVSWYQQVLGQGPQFIFQYYEKEERGRGNFPDRFSARQFPNYSSELNVNALLLGDSALYLCASSLLWDLAKNIQYFGAGTRLSVL.

The chain combines TRBV19 with TRBJ1-1; the D gene is possibly TRBD1 (5 bases). The CDR3 is made up of 16 amino acids. Trimming took off 3 bases at V and 1 base at J, with 15 bases between the two ends. Germline V lookup: CDR1 LNHDA, CDR2 SQIVND (reference sequence). CDR3 protein: CASSMFRGEGNTEAFF. CDR3 bases: TGTGCCAGTAGTATGTTCCGGGGGGAGGGGAACACTGAAGCTTTCTTT.

The rearrangement uses TRBV10-3 and TRBJ2-7; TRBD1 matches 7 bases. V was clipped by 0 bases and J by 3 bases; unmatched bases: 5. The CDR3 loop spans 15 amino acids. Per germline, CDR1 ENHRY and CDR2 SYGVKD. The CDR3 protein is CAISESPGQFYEQYF. CDR3 DNA: TGTGCCATCAGTGAGTCCCCGGGACAGTTCTACGAGCAGTACTTC.

The chain carries TRBV12-5 and TRBJ2-2; TRBD2 might be the D (5 bases). Germline V gives CDR1 LGHNT, CDR2 FRNRAP. The V gene lost 6 bases and the J gene lost 3 bases, with 11 bases spanning the gap. This CDR3 comprises 14 residues. For the CDR3, the DNA is TGTGCTAGTGGGTGGACTGGCGACACCGGGGAGCTGTTTTTT. Protein: CASGWTGDTGELFF.

The gene calls are TRBV18 and TRBJ2-2, with TRBD1 as a possible D gene (6 bases). The CDR3 covers 16 residues. Trimming left V 0 bases short and J 6 bases short, with 14 bases between. From germline, CDR1 is KGHSH and CDR2 LQKENI. The CDR3, as DNA: TGTGCCAGCTCACCACCGAACACAGGGTTGGCCGGGGAGCTGTTTTTT. This translates into CASSPPNTGLAGELFF.

This chain links TRBV29-1 with TRBJ1-5; a weak D match, TRBD1 (5 bases). Germline values: CDR1 SQVTM, CDR2 ANQGSEA. CDR3 size: 13 residues. V lost 1 base to trimming and J lost 7 bases, with 11 bases between them. CDR3 coding DNA: TGCAGCGTTGAAGTAAGCCAGGGACAGCCCCAGCATTTT. Residues: CSVEVSQGQPQHF.

The chain uses TRBV9 and TRBJ2-7; possibly TRBD1 for D (6 bases). CDR1 and CDR2 (germline): SGDLS, YYNGEE. The CDR3 extends over 14 amino acids. V lost 3 bases and J lost 2, with 12 bases in between. CDR3 nucleotides: TGTGCCAGCAGCGCCAGGGGCTTCGCCTACGAGCAGTACTTC. Encoded protein: CASSARGFAYEQYF.

The genes are TRBV7-2 and TRBJ1-2; D may be TRBD1 (5 bases). V lost 1 base and J 7 bases, leaving 13 bases between the germline ends. The CDR3 is made up of 14 amino acids. Germline V gene lookup returns CDR1 SGHTA and CDR2 FQGNSA. This CDR3 is CASSLGGAMGGYTF. Written as DNA, the CDR3 is TGTGCCAGCAGCTTAGGGGGCGCAATGGGTGGCTACACCTTC.

The V gene is TRBV28, the J gene TRBJ1-4, with D hard to call. V lost 8 bases to trimming and J lost 5 bases, with 15 bases between them. The CDR3 has 14 residues. Germline V gene lookup returns CDR1 MDHEN and CDR2 SYDVKM. CDR3 protein: CASAPGGGNEKLFF. CDR3 coding DNA: TGTGCCAGCGCCCCTGGTGGAGGGAATGAAAAACTGTTTTTT.

The chain couples TRBV6-1 to TRBJ1-1; D remains ambiguous. This CDR3 has 14 residues. The germline V and J ends were trimmed by 0 bases and 3 bases, with 8 bases remaining between them. The germline V gene has CDR1 MNHNS and CDR2 SASEGT. The CDR3 nucleotides are TGTGCCAGCAGTGAAGCCTGGGCGGACACTGAAGCTTTCTTT. Its translation: CASSEAWADTEAFF.

This chain uses TRBV21-1 with TRBJ2-1; the table's D gene call, TRBD1, was not cross checked with the DNA. TRBV21-1 is a pseudogene segment. This CDR3 is built from 17 residues. For the CDR3, the DNA is TGTGCCAGCAGCACCCAGAATCGGACAGAGGTTAGAAATGAGCAGTTCTTC. Its translation is CASSTQNRTEVRNEQFF.

CDR3 bases: TGTGCCAGCTCCAATGGTATCCTCCGGGGAAAGAGCGGCGGCTACACCTTC. Its protein is CASSNGILRGKSGGYTF. The J gene is TRBJ1-2, the V gene TRBV18; no reliable D call. V was pared by 6 bases and J by 8 bases, with 28 bases between. Germline CDR1 is KGHSH and CDR2 is LQKENI. CDR3 length: 17 amino acids. Combining the CDR3 with reference TRBV18 and TRBJ1-2 gives the whole variable domain NAGVMQNPRHLVRRRGQEARLRCSPMKGHSHVYWYRQLPEEGLKFMVYLQKENIIDESGMPKERFSAEFPKEGPSILRIQQVVRGDSAAYFCASSNGILRGKSGGYTFGSGTRLTVV.

The V call is TRBV30, the J call TRBJ1-2, with 9 bases lining up with TRBD1. The J segment lost 2 bases and the V segment lost 5 bases, leaving 0 bases of the junction unmatched. The CDR3 extends over 12 amino acids. Germline values: CDR1 GTSNPN, CDR2 SVGIG (reference sequence). CDR3 in amino acids: CAWGQGNYGYTF. CDR3 DNA: TGTGCCTGGGGACAGGGGAACTATGGCTACACCTTC.

A word on this clone: It is unclear where the CDR3 begins or ends on the DNA, so no DNA is shown, and the CDR3 is as TCRdb lists it. The chain joins TRBV10-3 to TRBJ2-4; TRBD1 reflects the table's D call only, with no check against the DNA. CDR1 is ENHRY and CDR2 is SYGVKD in the germline V gene. The CDR3 spans 14 residues, counting both ends. The CDR3 protein is CAISDVGQGSKVYF.

J is TRBJ2-7 and V is TRBV6-5, with D unclear. Germline CDR1 MNHEY, CDR2 SVGAGI. V was cut by 2 bases and J by 2 bases, with 13 bases left in between. This CDR3 contains 15 residues. This chain's CDR3 is CASSYSYGLAYEQYF. The CDR3 bases are TGTGCCAGCAGTTACAGCTACGGGCTAGCCTACGAGCAGTACTTC.

V gene TRBV5-6 combines with J gene TRBJ1-1, with TRBD1 as a possible D gene (6 bases). CDR1 and CDR2 from the germline V gene are SGHDT and YYEEEE. Trimming removed 5 bases at V and 1 base at J, with 9 bases between. The CDR3 is 13 residues long. The CDR3 spells CASRGTRNTEAFF. CDR3 nucleotides: TGTGCCAGCAGAGGGACAAGGAACACTGAAGCTTTCTTT.